A selection of T cell receptor beta chains follows, all from one sample in a study of response to subunit inactivated influenza vaccine. TCRdb passed the RT-PCR reads through MiXCR, listing each CDR3 protein once. This sample has approximately 530,000 distinct CDR3 sequences; 13% occur once, and the top ten carry about an eighth. The sample consisted of PBMCs from blood, taken 45 days after vaccination. The source of these receptors is a man aged 45-65 years who received an inactivated influenza vaccine. Each CDR3 is given with its conserved first and last residue. D genes are given only for firm matches. A clone size is listed for some rows: how often the clone was seen (once, few, many), or a class if it is expanded.

CDR3 | DNA | size | V | D | J
CAISAGIQETQYF | TGTGCCATCAGTGCAGGTATCCAAGAGACCCAGTACTTC | - | TRBV10-3 | - | TRBJ2-5
CASSLDRGPGAYNEQFF | TGTGCCAGCAGCTTAGACAGGGGGCCTGGAGCCTACAATGAGCAGTTCTTC | few | TRBV7-8 | TRBD1 | TRBJ2-1
CASSQDILAGGEQFF | TGCGCCAGCAGCCAAGATATCCTAGCGGGGGGTGAGCAGTTCTTC | - | TRBV4-3 | TRBD2 | TRBJ2-1
CSARQRTPGDQYF | TGCAGTGCTAGACAACGGACCCCAGGGGACCAGTACTTC | few | TRBV20-1 | - | TRBJ2-5
CASSEGQRETQYF | TGTGCCAGCAGTGAAGGGCAGCGGGAGACCCAGTACTTC | - | TRBV28 | - | TRBJ2-5
CASSLGELASGTDTQYF | TGTGCCAGCAGTTTGGGCGAACTAGCTTCGGGCACAGATACGCAGTATTTT | few | TRBV12-3/TRBV12-4 | - | TRBJ2-3
CASSPRTGAREQYF | TGTGCCAGCAGTCCCAGGACAGGGGCACGCGAGCAGTACTTC | - | TRBV12-3/TRBV12-4 | TRBD1 | TRBJ2-7
CATSVGTTGNQPQHF | TGTGCCACCAGCGTCGGGACAACAGGCAATCAGCCCCAGCATTTT | - | TRBV15 | - | TRBJ1-5
CASSQVGTGGYNEQFF | TGTGCCAGCAGCCAAGTAGGGACAGGGGGGTACAATGAGCAGTTCTTC | few | TRBV3-1 | TRBD1 | TRBJ2-1
CSVDVGKGTSYEQYF | TGCAGCGTTGATGTTGGTAAGGGCACCTCCTACGAGCAGTACTTC | few | TRBV29-1 | - | TRBJ2-7
CSARDIRLGPGGRYEQYF | TGCAGTGCTAGAGATATCCGACTAGGCCCGGGGGGGAGATACGAGCAGTACTTC | once | TRBV20-1 | TRBD2 | TRBJ2-7
CASSSATLAADTQYF | TGTGCCAGCAGCTCCGCAACACTAGCCGCAGATACGCAGTATTTT | - | TRBV7-2 | - | TRBJ2-3
CASSYLAGTHEQYF | TGTGCCAGCAGTTACCTAGCGGGGACGCACGAGCAGTACTTC | - | TRBV6-5 | TRBD2 | TRBJ2-7
CASSLGLAGVGSNTGELFF | TGTGCCAGCAGCTTAGGACTAGCGGGGGTTGGTTCGAACACCGGGGAGCTGTTTTTT | few | TRBV11-2 | TRBD2 | TRBJ2-2
CASSKGEWRALSTDTQYF | TGTGCCAGCAGCAAGGGGGAGTGGAGGGCATTAAGCACAGATACGCAGTATTTT | few | TRBV9 | - | TRBJ2-3
CATRGTDQETQYF | TGTGCCACCAGGGGGACAGATCAAGAGACCCAGTACTTC | few | TRBV24-1 | TRBD1 | TRBJ2-5
CASSLRAGRSSYNEQFF | TGTGCCAGCAGCTTACGAGCAGGCAGAAGCTCCTACAATGAGCAGTTCTTC | many | TRBV7-6 | - | TRBJ2-1
CSVRFGGSNQPQHF | TGCAGTGTCCGATTCGGGGGTAGCAATCAGCCCCAGCATTTT | - | TRBV20-1 | - | TRBJ1-5
CASSLDGLSYNEQFF | TGTGCCAGCAGCCTAGACGGGCTCTCCTACAATGAGCAGTTCTTC | - | TRBV7-9 | - | TRBJ2-1
CASSEGGRQPQHF | TGTGCCAGCAGTGAAGGGGGGAGGCAGCCCCAGCATTTT | - | TRBV28 | - | TRBJ1-5
CASSPRWQGSYEQYF | TGTGCCAGCAGCCCTAGGTGGCAGGGCTCCTACGAGCAGTACTTC | many | TRBV7-9 | - | TRBJ2-7
CASSLWQGGSPLHF | TGTGCCAGCAGTTTATGGCAGGGAGGTTCACCCCTCCACTTT | few | TRBV27 | - | TRBJ1-6
CASSPTSGSNTGELFF | TGTGCCAGCAGCCCGACTAGCGGGAGTAACACCGGGGAGCTGTTTTTT | - | TRBV7-3 | TRBD2 | TRBJ2-2
CASSVPSTDTQYF | TGTGCCAGCAGTGTACCAAGCACAGATACGCAGTATTTT | - | TRBV27 | - | TRBJ2-3
CSARAPQGTEAFF | TGCAGTGCTAGAGCCCCTCAGGGCACTGAAGCTTTCTTT | - | TRBV20-1 | - | TRBJ1-1
CASRGTSGRSEQYF | TGTGCCAGCAGAGGGACTAGCGGGAGATCCGAGCAGTACTTC | many | TRBV28 | TRBD2 | TRBJ2-7
CASSQEGTSVDTQYF | TGTGCCAGCAGCCAAGAGGGGACTAGTGTGGATACGCAGTATTTT | few | TRBV3-1 | TRBD2 | TRBJ2-3
CASSVSLAGGYEQYF | TGTGCCAGCAGCGTAAGCCTAGCGGGGGGGTACGAGCAGTACTTC | many | TRBV11-2 | TRBD2 | TRBJ2-7
CASSNRKDGYTF | TGTGCCAGCAGTAACCGTAAGGATGGCTACACCTTC | few | TRBV12-3/TRBV12-4 | - | TRBJ1-2
CASRRRDGRDNQPQHF | TGTGCCAGCAGACGTAGGGACGGAAGGGACAATCAGCCCCAGCATTTT | few | TRBV28 | - | TRBJ1-5
CASSLGQGVEKLFF | TGTGCCAGCAGTTTGGGGCAGGGGGTGGAAAAACTGTTTTTT | - | TRBV12-3/TRBV12-4 | TRBD1 | TRBJ1-4
CASSDFWIQGLKNTQYF | TGCGCCAGCAGTGACTTCTGGATCCAGGGGTTGAAGAATACGCAGTATTTT | many | TRBV10-2 | - | TRBJ2-3
CASSLVLAGENEQFF | TGTGCCAGCAGTTTAGTGCTAGCGGGTGAGAATGAGCAGTTCTTC | few | TRBV12-3/TRBV12-4 | TRBD2 | TRBJ2-1
CASSTRPPSGVETQYF | TGTGCCAGCAGCACGCGTCCCCCCAGCGGGGTAGAGACCCAGTACTTC | - | TRBV7-8 | TRBD2 | TRBJ2-5
CASSQTRGRNTGELFF | TGTGCCAGCAGCCAAACGCGGGGGAGGAACACCGGGGAGCTGTTTTTT | - | TRBV6-1 | TRBD2 | TRBJ2-2
CASSLSKGWDTEAFF | TGTGCCAGCAGTTTATCAAAGGGGTGGGACACTGAAGCTTTCTTT | few | TRBV28 | - | TRBJ1-1
CASTQGTSGSYNEQFF | TGCGCCAGCACCCAAGGGACTAGCGGGTCCTACAATGAGCAGTTCTTC | - | TRBV4-3 | TRBD2 | TRBJ2-1
CASSQGTGSRTDTQYF | TGTGCCAGCAGCCAAGGGACAGGGAGTAGAACAGATACGCAGTATTTT | - | TRBV4-2 | TRBD1 | TRBJ2-3
CASSLLNRGANVLTF | TGTGCCAGCAGCTTACTTAACCGGGGGGCCAACGTCCTGACTTTC | few | TRBV7-2 | - | TRBJ2-6
CSVQYTTNEKLFF | TGCAGCGTTCAATATACAACTAATGAAAAACTGTTTTTT | - | TRBV29-1 | - | TRBJ1-4
CASSQAYRGGYGYTF | TGTGCCAGCAGCCAAGCCTACAGGGGTGGCTATGGCTACACCTTC | - | TRBV3-1 | TRBD1 | TRBJ1-2
CASRGGAGPQHF | TGTGCCAGCAGAGGGGGGGCTGGCCCCCAGCATTTT | few | TRBV12-3/TRBV12-4 | - | TRBJ1-5
CASTPPGAGQETQYF | TGTGCCAGCACCCCGCCGGGGGCGGGGCAAGAGACCCAGTACTTC | - | TRBV6-1 | - | TRBJ2-5
CAISDGTGGSYNEQFF | TGTGCCATCAGTGACGGGACAGGGGGCTCCTACAATGAGCAGTTCTTC | - | TRBV10-3 | TRBD1 | TRBJ2-1